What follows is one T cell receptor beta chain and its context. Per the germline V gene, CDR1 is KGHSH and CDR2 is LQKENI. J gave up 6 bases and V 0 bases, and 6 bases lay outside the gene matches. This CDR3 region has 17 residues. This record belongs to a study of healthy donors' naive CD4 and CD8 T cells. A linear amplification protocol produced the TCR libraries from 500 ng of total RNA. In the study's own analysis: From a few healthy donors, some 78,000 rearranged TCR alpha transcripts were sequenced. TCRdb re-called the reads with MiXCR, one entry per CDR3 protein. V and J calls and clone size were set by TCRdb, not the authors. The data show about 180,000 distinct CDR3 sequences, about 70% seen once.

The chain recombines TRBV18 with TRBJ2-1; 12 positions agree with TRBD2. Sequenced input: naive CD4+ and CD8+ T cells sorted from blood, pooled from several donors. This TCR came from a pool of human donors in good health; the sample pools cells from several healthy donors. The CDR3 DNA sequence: TGTGCCAGCTCACCACCGGGCCGACTAGCGGGAGTCAATGAGCAGTTCTTC. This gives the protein CASSPPGRLAGVNEQFF.